This paragraph covers one TCR beta chain sequence. These data come from a study of OX40 agonist ivuxolimab in advanced cancers. The data were produced by immunoSEQ multiplex PCR, yet TCRdb's version contains in-frame clones alone and is incomplete. Here the sample spans some 74,000 clones, approximately 85% being singletons. Germline assignment: CDR1 SGHTA and CDR2 FQGTGA. The V and J ends lost 5 bases and 3 bases respectively, with 17 bases between them. The length of the CDR3 is 16 residues. This chain connects TRBV7-3 to TRBJ2-1; D may correspond to TRBD1 or TRBD2 (6 bases each). Specimen: CD4+ or CD8+ T cells sorted from blood, collected in a trial of the OX40 agonist ivuxolimab. The TCR sequence derives from an adult with an advanced solid tumor such as melanoma, head and neck, liver or kidney cancer. CDR3 in amino acids: CASSPTGGEYYNEQFF. CDR3 bases: TGTGCCAGCAGCCCGACCGGGGGCGAGTACTACAATGAGCAGTTCTTC.